This T cell receptor (beta chain) was captured by sequencing in a study of control samples from healthy donors and cancer patients. Produced via immunoSEQ multiplex PCR; TCRdb's table is partial and in-frame only. The sample includes around 130,000 clones, nearly 90% of them seen just once. Looked up from germline, CDR1 is LNHDA and CDR2 is SQIVND (reference sequence). This CDR3 has 13 residues. Trimming removed 4 bases at V and 1 base at J, with 7 bases between. Material: blood. The TCR originated in a man in his fifties or sixties in good health. V gene TRBV19 combines with J gene TRBJ1-1; the D is unclear. The CDR3 sequence: CASSTTGNTEAFF. The DNA of the CDR3 is TGTGCCAGTAGTACCACGGGGAACACTGAAGCTTTCTTT.